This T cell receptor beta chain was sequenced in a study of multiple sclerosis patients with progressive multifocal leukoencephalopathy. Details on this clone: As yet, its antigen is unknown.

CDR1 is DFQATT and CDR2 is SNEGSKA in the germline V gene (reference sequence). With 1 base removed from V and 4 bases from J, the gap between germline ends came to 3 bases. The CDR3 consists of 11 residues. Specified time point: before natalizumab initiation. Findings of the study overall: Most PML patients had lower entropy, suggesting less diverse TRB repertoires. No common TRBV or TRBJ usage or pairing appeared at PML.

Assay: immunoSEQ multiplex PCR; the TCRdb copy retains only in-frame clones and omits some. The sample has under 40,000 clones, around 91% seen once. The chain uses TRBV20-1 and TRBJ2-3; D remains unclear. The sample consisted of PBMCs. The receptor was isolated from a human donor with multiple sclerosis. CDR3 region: CSARVPDTQYF. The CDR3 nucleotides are TGCAGTGCTAGAGTTCCAGATACGCAGTATTTT.